The next 16 T cell receptor beta chains were all read from a single sample in a study of CXCR3-negative and CXCR3-positive naive CD8 T cells. Broader study findings: TRB CDR3s of CXCR3-positive naive cells were more hydrophobic than those of CXCR3-negative naive cells.

UMI labels and 5' RACE were used to prepare the TRB cDNA libraries. Reprocessing the 5' RACE reads, TCRdb reports a single entry for every CDR3 protein and omits DNA. The sample has some 68,000 distinct CDR3 sequences, and its top ten clones hold approximately 4.4%. The antigens for these receptors are not known. Sequencing used naive CXCR3+ CD8+ T cells from blood. Subset denoted: CD45RO-CCR7+CD27+CD95- naive CD8+ T cells expressing CXCR3 (TNR3+). All receptors derive from a human donor in good health. Some clones in this sample may be carry-over from other donors' samples.

This rearrangement joins TRBV29-1 to TRBJ2-1; TCRdb's D call of TRBD2 is untestable without DNA. The germline CDR1 and CDR2 sequences are SQVTM and ANQGSEA. This CDR3 is built from 14 residues. The CDR3 reads CSVEFSGGYNEQFF.

V and J are TRBV20-1 and TRBJ2-7; TCRdb lists TRBD2, though no DNA is available to test this call. The CDR3 is made up of 11 amino acids. Germline V gene sequence: CDR1 DFQATT, CDR2 SNEGSKA (reference sequence). CDR3 region: CSAGTVHEQYF.

The chain carries TRBV25-1 and TRBJ1-1. CDR1 is MGHDK and CDR2 is SYGVNS in the germline V gene. This CDR3 is built from 12 residues. The CDR3 loop reads CASSEANTEAFF.

The V gene is TRBV6-1, the J gene TRBJ2-1; the D call from TCRdb, TRBD1, cannot be confirmed without DNA. Germline CDR1 and CDR2: MNHNS and SASEGT. The CDR3 is made up of 13 amino acids. The CDR3 region is CASRGGGYNEQFF.

The V gene is TRBV20-1, the J gene TRBJ1-2; TCRdb reports TRBD1, a call that lacks DNA to check it against. Per germline, CDR1 DFQATT and CDR2 SNEGSKA (reference sequence). The CDR3 covers 14 residues. The CDR3 loop reads CSATGTGEVNGYTF.

The rearrangement joins TRBV13 to TRBJ1-4; TCRdb names TRBD1, which stays unverified in the absence of DNA. This CDR3 spans 12 amino acids. Germline V gene sequence: CDR1 PRHDT, CDR2 FYEKMQ (reference sequence). The CDR3 protein is CASSARGEKLFF.

This rearrangement joins TRBV7-2 to TRBJ2-1; TCRdb outputs TRBD1, but without DNA this stays unchecked. The CDR3 runs to 15 residues. Germline loops: CDR1 SGHTA, CDR2 FQGNSA. The CDR3 here is CASSPGGAGYLEQFF.

The chain uses TRBV5-1 and TRBJ1-1; TCRdb outputs TRBD1, but without DNA this stays unchecked. The CDR3 spans 14 residues. Germline lookup yields CDR1 SGHRS and CDR2 YFSETQ. CDR3 protein: CASSAGQGRTEAFF.

The chain employs TRBV7-9 and TRBJ2-7; the D call from TCRdb, TRBD2, cannot be confirmed without DNA. Germline V gene lookup returns CDR1 SEHNR and CDR2 FQNEAQ (reference sequence). CDR3 length: 16 amino acids. This CDR3 reads CASSAELAGGPYEQYF.

V gene TRBV4-3 combines with J gene TRBJ1-1. Per germline, CDR1 LGHNA and CDR2 YSLEER. CDR3 length equals 13 residues. CDR3 region: CASSQDQGIGAFF.

The rearrangement uses TRBV18 and TRBJ2-7; TCRdb gives TRBD2 as the D gene, but with no DNA this cannot be confirmed. Germline assignment: CDR1 KGHSH and CDR2 LQKENI. The CDR3 totals 13 residues. The CDR3 protein is CASSPEAEYEQYF.

The chain is built from TRBV28 and TRBJ1-5; TCRdb outputs TRBD1, but without DNA this stays unchecked. The CDR3 is 16 residues long. Germline V gene lookup returns CDR1 MDHEN and CDR2 SYDVKM. The CDR3 sequence is CASSFPAGADNPPQHF.

The chain joins TRBV27 to TRBJ2-2; the D call from TCRdb, TRBD1, cannot be confirmed without DNA. This CDR3 spans 16 amino acids. Germline V gene sequence: CDR1 MNHEY, CDR2 SMNVEV (reference sequence). The CDR3 sequence: CASSLWGGRIAGELFF.

This chain joins TRBV6-2 or TRBV6-3 and TRBJ2-1; TCRdb reports TRBD2, a call that lacks DNA to check it against. Germline V lookup: CDR1 MNHEY, CDR2 SVGEGT. The length of the CDR3 is 13 residues. Here the CDR3 reads CATTSTSHNEQFF.

The chain recombines TRBV28 with TRBJ2-1. CDR3 length: 11 amino acids. The germline V gene has CDR1 MDHEN and CDR2 SYDVKM. The CDR3: CASSSGYEQFF.

The chain combines TRBV9 with TRBJ2-7; TCRdb names TRBD2, which stays unverified in the absence of DNA. CDR1 is SGDLS, CDR2 YYNGEE, per germline. The CDR3 contains 14 residues. CDR3 amino acids: CASSEGGVSYEQYF.